A single sample gave rise to the 8 T cell receptor beta chains below, sequenced in a study of blood T cell repertoires in COVID-19. Here immunoSEQ multiplex PCR was the method, and the copy in TCRdb shows in-frame clones only, minus some. The sample consists of approximately 120,000 clones, approximately 83% of them appearing once. The sample taken for sequencing was peripheral blood. The receptors were sampled from an elderly man with active or convalescent COVID-19.

The chain carries TRBV15 and TRBJ2-7; D unclear. The CDR3 extends over 14 amino acids. Germline V gene sequence: CDR1 LNHNV, CDR2 YYDKDF (reference sequence). V was cut by 0 bases and J by 0 bases, with 6 bases left in between. The CDR3 nucleotides are TGTGCCACCAGCAGAGATATCGGCTCCTACGAGCAGTACTTC. Its translation: CATSRDIGSYEQYF.

The rearrangement joins TRBV6-5 to TRBJ1-5; 8 bases are shared with TRBD1. CDR3 length equals 14 residues. CDR1 is MNHEY and CDR2 is SVGAGI in the germline V gene. J was trimmed by 4 bases and V by 6 bases; bases with no gene match: 5. The CDR3, as DNA: TGTGCCAGCAGCGCCGGGACAGGAAATCAGCCCCAGCATTTT. It encodes CASSAGTGNQPQHF.

This clone was found once. The chain has TRBV11-3 and TRBJ1-1; tentatively, D is TRBD1 (5 bases). Trimming stripped 5 bases from V and 4 bases from J, with 11 bases between. The CDR3 extends over 13 amino acids. CDR1 and CDR2 (germline): SGHNT, YENEEA. This CDR3 reads CASSPRGVTEAFF. The CDR3 DNA reads TGTGCCAGCAGCCCAAGGGGCGTCACTGAAGCTTTCTTT.

This chain links TRBV28 with TRBJ2-7, with TRBD1 matching 7 bases. Germline lookup yields CDR1 MDHEN and CDR2 SYDVKM. Unmatched junction bases numbered 0, after V lost 6 bases and J lost 4 bases. The CDR3 consists of 11 residues. CDR3 nucleotide sequence: TGTGCCAGCAGGGGACAGTACGAGCAGTACTTC. Translated, it gives CASRGQYEQYF.

This rearrangement joins TRBV2 to TRBJ2-4, with a possible D match to TRBD1 (6 bases). Trimming pared 4 bases from V and 0 bases from J, leaving 16 bases between. This CDR3 is built from 17 residues. Germline CDR1 is SNHLY and CDR2 is FYNNEI. The DNA of the CDR3 is TGTGCCAGCAGTGCTAGGGGGTCTAAGCTAGCCAAAAACATTCAGTACTTC. It is translated as CASSARGSKLAKNIQYF.

The chain employs TRBV24-1 and TRBJ2-3, with unresolved D. Germline assignment: CDR1 KGHDR and CDR2 SFDVKD. This CDR3 is 15 amino acids long. Trimming shortened V by 2 bases and J by 0 bases, and 8 bases separated the two germline ends. CDR3 region: CATSDSTVSTDTQYF. The CDR3 nucleotides read TGTGCCACCAGTGATTCGACTGTTAGCACAGATACGCAGTATTTT.

The V gene is TRBV6-1, the J gene TRBJ2-6, with TRBD1 identical over 9 bases. The J segment lost 0 bases and the V segment lost 3 bases, leaving 6 bases of the junction unmatched. Looked up from germline, CDR1 is MNHNS and CDR2 is SASEGT. This CDR3 comprises 18 residues. The CDR3 loop reads CASSDPGTGNSGANVLTF. Written as DNA, the CDR3 is TGTGCCAGCAGTGACCCAGGGACAGGGAACTCTGGGGCCAACGTCCTGACTTTC.

Only one count was recorded for this clone. The V call is TRBV24-1, the J call TRBJ2-1; D possibly corresponds to TRBD1 (7 bases). Trimming pared 4 bases from V and 5 bases from J, leaving 17 bases between. The CDR3 covers 16 residues. Germline loops: CDR1 KGHDR, CDR2 SFDVKD. The CDR3 sequence is CATSETQGDLHNEQFF. As DNA, the CDR3 is TGTGCCACCAGTGAAACCCAGGGGGACTTACACAATGAGCAGTTCTTC.